This T cell receptor (beta chain) was sequenced during a study of blood T cell repertoires in COVID-19. CDR1 and CDR2 from the germline V gene are LNHDA and SQIVND (reference sequence). Trimming took 5 bases from V and 3 from J, leaving 14 bases between them. The CDR3 has 15 amino acids. This clone was detected a few times. Measured with immunoSEQ multiplex PCR; TCRdb has only the in-frame clones, and not every one. The top ten hold roughly 3.6% of the sample, which has roughly 320,000 clones, around nine tenths seen once. The chain combines TRBV19 with TRBJ1-5; D gene unclear. The source of this sequence is a woman under 40 who had been exposed to COVID-19. Material for sequencing was PBMCs or T cells enriched from blood (not recorded which). In DNA, the CDR3 is TGTGCCAGTAGTCAGGTGGCCGGTTTCAATCAGCCCCAGCATTTT. This codes for CASSQVAGFNQPQHF. Complete variable domain (other parts from reference TRBV19 and TRBJ1-5): DGGITQSPKYLFRKEGQNVTLSCEQNLNHDAMYWYRQDPGQGLRLIYYSQIVNDFQKGDIAEGYSVSREKKESFPLTVTSAQKNPTAFYLCASSQVAGFNQPQHFGDGTRLSIL.